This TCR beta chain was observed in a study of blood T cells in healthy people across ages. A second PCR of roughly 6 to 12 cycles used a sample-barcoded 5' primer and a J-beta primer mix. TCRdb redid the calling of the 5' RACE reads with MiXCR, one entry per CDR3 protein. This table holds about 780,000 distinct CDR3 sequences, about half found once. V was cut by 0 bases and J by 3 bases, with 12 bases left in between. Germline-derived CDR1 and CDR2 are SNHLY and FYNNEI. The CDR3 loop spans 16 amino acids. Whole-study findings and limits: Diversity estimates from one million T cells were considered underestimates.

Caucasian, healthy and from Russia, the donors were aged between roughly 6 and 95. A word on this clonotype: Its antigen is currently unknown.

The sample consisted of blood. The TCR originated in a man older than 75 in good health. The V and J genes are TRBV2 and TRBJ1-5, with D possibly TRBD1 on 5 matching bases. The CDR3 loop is CASSEAAGRNNQPQHF. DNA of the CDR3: TGTGCCAGCAGTGAAGCGGCGGGACGGAACAATCAGCCCCAGCATTTT.